This T cell receptor (beta chain) is from a study of T cell repertoires in cytomegalovirus infection (dated by TCRdb to the late 2010s). As for the study more broadly: Donor HLA type was relevant to the analysis, because carriage of CMV infection together with the matching HLA type was indicated by public TCR beta signatures.

This clonotype came up a few times. Its antigen specificity is not known. No base-level quality is on record; no much larger clone is a single base apart. Summary of the overall study and its limitations: The ex vivo response was dominated by HLA-C-restricted CMV-specific TCR beta clonotypes, and the single most frequent clonotype in two of eight donors was supplied by these HLA-C-restricted clonotypes. In both this cohort and an independent roughly 350-donor cohort, the cumulative frequency of public TCR beta family members distinguished carriers of CMV infection plus the relevant HLA type.

The sequencing machine was an Illumina HiSeq 1500. TCRdb ran its own pipeline on the public reads, namely fastp trimming at Q25 and MiXCR clone calling, and kept in-frame beta chains. Each entry is one CDR3 protein sequence, shown with its most common DNA and genes. In all, the sample holds some 450,000 distinct CDR3 sequences, and approximately 30% of those were seen once. The top ten constitute 12% to 15% of the sample. Between the V and J ends, shortened by 6 bases and 5 bases respectively, the junction contains 19 bases. From the cysteine through the phenylalanine, the CDR3 covers 14 amino acids. Only CDR3 DNA is held: 42 bases, read in frame from base 1. In the germline V gene, CDR1 corresponds to SQVTM and CDR2 to ANQGSEA.

This clonotype originated in a human donor in good health (CMV status not recorded). Some clones in this sample may be carry-over from other donors' samples. The rearranged segments are TRBV29-1 and TRBJ2-5; TRBD1 is possibly the D segment (6 matching bases). Sequenced material: PBMCs. The nucleotide sequence reads TGCAGCGTCGACTCCACAGGGCGTCACGAGACCCAGTACTTC. It encodes CSVDSTGRHETQYF.